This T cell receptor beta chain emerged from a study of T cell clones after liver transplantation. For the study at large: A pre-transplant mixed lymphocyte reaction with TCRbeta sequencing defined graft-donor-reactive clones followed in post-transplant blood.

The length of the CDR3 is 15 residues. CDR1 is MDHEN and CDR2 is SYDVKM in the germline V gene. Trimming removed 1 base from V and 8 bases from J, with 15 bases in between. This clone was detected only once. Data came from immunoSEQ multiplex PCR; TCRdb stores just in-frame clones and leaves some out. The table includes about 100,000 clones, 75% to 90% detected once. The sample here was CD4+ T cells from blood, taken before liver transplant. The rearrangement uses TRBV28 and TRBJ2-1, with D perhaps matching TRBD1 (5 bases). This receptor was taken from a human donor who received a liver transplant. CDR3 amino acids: CASSLLPPAGYEQFF. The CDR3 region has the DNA TGTGCCAGCAGTTTATTACCACCAGCAGGGTATGAGCAGTTCTTC.